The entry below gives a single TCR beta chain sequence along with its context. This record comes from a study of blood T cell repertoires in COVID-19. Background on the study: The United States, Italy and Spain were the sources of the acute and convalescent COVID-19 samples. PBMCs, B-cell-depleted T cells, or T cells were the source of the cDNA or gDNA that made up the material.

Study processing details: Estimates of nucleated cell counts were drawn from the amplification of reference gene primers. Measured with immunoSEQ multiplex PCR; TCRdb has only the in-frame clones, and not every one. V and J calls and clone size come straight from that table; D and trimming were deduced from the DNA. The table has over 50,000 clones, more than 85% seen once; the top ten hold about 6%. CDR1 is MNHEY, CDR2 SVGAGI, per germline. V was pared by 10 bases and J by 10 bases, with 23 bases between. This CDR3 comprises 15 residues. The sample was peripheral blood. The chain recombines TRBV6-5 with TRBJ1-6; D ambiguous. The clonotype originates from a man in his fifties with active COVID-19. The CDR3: CATVVKGEYRSPLHF. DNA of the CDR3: TGTGCCACCGTCGTAAAAGGAGAGTATCGATCACCCCTCCACTTT.